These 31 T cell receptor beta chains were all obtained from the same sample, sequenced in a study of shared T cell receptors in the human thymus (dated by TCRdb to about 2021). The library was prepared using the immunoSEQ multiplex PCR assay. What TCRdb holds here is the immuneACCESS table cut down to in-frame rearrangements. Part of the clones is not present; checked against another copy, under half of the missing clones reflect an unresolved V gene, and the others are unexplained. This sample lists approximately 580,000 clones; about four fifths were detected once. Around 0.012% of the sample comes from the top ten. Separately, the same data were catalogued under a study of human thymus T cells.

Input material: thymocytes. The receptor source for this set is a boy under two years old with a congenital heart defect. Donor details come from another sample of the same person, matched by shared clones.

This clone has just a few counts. The CDR3: CASSERPDSETSYEQYF. As DNA, the CDR3 is TGCGCCAGCAGTGAGAGACCGGACAGCGAGACCTCTTACGAGCAGTACTTC. The J gene is TRBJ2-7, the V gene TRBV10-1; possibly TRBD1 for D (6 bases). Trimming removed 2 bases from V and 4 bases from J, with 21 bases in between. Germline loops: CDR1 WNHNN, CDR2 SYGVQD (reference sequence). CDR3 length equals 17 residues.

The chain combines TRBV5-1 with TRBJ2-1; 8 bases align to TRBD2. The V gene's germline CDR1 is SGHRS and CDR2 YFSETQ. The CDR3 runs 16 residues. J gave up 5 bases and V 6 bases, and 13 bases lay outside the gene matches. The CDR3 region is CASMALRREDHNEQFF. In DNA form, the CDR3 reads TGCGCCAGCATGGCCCTCAGGCGGGAGGACCACAATGAGCAGTTCTTC.

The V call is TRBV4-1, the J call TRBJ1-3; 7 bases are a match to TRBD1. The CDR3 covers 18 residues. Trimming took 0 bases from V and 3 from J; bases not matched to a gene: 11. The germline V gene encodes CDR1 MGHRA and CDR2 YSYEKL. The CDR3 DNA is TGCGCCAGCAGCCAAGAGAGGGGGCACAAATATCTTGGAAACACCATATATTTT. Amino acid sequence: CASSQERGHKYLGNTIYF.

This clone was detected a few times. CDR3: CASRCKQGSSYEQYF. CDR3 DNA: TGTGCCAGCAGATGCAAACAGGGGAGCTCCTACGAGCAGTACTTC. The V call is TRBV6-5, the J call TRBJ2-7; 7 nucleotides align to TRBD1. The CDR3 sequence is 15 residues long. Trimming took 6 bases from V and 0 from J; bases not matched to a gene: 8. The germline gives CDR1 MNHEY, CDR2 SVGAGI.

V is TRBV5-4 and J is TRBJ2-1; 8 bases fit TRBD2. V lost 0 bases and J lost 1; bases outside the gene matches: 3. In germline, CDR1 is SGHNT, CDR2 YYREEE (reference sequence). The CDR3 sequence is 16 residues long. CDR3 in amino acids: CASSLAVAGSYNEQFF. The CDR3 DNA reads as TGTGCCAGCAGCTTGGCGGTAGCGGGATCCTACAATGAGCAGTTCTTC.

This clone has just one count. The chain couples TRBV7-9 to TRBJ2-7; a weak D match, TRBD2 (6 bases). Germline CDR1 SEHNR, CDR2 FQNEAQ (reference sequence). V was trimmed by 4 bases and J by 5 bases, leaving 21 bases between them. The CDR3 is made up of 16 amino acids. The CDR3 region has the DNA TGTGCCAGCAGCTCGCGGGACGCCCATGAGCCGGACGAGCAGTACTTC. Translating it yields CASSSRDAHEPDEQYF.

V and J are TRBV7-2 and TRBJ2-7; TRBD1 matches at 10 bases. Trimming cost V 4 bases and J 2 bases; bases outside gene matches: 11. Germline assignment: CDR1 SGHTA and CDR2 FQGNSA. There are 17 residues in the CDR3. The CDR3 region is CASSSSGGQGPPYEQYF. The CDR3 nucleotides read TGTGCCAGCAGCTCCTCAGGGGGACAGGGGCCTCCCTACGAGCAGTACTTC.

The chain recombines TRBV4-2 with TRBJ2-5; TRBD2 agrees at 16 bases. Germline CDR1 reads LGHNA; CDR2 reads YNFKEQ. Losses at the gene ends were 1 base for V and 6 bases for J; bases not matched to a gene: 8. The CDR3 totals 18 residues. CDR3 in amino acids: CASSQGGTSGRVLKTQYF. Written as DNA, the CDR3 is TGTGCCAGCAGCCAAGGCGGGACTAGCGGGAGGGTCCTGAAGACCCAGTACTTC.

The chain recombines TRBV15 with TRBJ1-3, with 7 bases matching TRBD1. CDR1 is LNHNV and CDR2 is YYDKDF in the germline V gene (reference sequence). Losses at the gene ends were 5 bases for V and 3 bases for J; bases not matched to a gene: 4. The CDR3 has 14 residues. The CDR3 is CATSGGGSGNTIYF. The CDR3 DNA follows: TGTGCCACCAGCGGAGGGGGCAGTGGAAACACCATATATTTT. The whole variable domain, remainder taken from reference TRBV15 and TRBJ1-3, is DAMVIQNPRYQVTQFGKPVTLSCSQTLNHNVMYWYQQKSSQAPKLLFHYYDKDFNNEADTPDNFQSRRPNTSFCFLDIRSPGLGDTAMYLCATSGGGSGNTIYFGEGSWLTVV.

CDR3 loop: CASSFRGPRYEQFF. For the CDR3, the DNA is TGTGCCAGCAGCTTTCGCGGGCCTCGTTATGAGCAGTTCTTC. The chain uses TRBV13 and TRBJ2-1; maybe TRBD2 (5 bases). The CDR3 has 14 residues. Trimming left V 3 bases short and J 8 bases short, with 14 bases between. The V gene's germline CDR1 is PRHDT and CDR2 FYEKMQ (reference sequence).

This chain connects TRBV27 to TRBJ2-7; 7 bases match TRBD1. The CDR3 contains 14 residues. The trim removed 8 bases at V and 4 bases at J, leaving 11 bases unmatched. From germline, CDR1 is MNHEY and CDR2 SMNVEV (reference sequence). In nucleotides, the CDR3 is TGTGCCAGCGGTTCCCCTGCAGGGGGTTACGAGCAGTACTTC. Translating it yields CASGSPAGGYEQYF.

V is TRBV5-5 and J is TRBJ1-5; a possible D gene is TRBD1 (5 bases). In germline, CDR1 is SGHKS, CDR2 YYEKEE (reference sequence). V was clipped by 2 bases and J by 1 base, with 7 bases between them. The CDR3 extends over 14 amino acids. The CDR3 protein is CASSLRQSNQPQHF. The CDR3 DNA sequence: TGTGCCAGCAGCTTACGACAGAGCAATCAGCCCCAGCATTTT.

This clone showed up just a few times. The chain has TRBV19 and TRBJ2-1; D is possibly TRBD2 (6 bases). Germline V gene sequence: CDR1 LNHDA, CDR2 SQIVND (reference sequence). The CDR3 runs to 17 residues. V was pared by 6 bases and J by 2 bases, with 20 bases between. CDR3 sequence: CASRDGSGERTYNEQFF. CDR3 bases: TGTGCCAGTAGGGATGGGTCGGGGGAGAGGACCTACAATGAGCAGTTCTTC.

The DNA for the CDR3 is TGTGCCAGCAGTAGCACGATCGGACAGGACGGCTACGAGCAGTACTTC. As protein: CASSSTIGQDGYEQYF. The chain is built from TRBV6-6 and TRBJ2-7; 7 nucleotides line up with TRBD1. CDR1 is MNHNY, CDR2 SVGAGI, per germline (reference sequence). The CDR3 contains 16 residues. The ends lost 5 bases at V and 3 bases at J; junction bases unmatched: 13.

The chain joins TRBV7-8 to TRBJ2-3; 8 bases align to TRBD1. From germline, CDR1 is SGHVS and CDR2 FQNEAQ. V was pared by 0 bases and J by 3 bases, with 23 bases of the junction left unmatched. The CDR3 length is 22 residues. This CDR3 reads CASSLALRGQGRSQAPTDTQYF. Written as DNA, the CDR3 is TGTGCCAGCAGCTTAGCCCTCCGTGGACAGGGACGGAGCCAGGCCCCTACAGATACGCAGTATTTT.

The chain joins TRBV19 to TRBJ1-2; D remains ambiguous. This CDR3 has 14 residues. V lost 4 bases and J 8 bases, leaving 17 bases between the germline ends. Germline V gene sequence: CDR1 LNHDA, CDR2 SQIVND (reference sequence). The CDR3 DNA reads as TGTGCCAGTAGTAGGAAGGTGGCACAGACCGGCTACACCTTC. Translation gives CASSRKVAQTGYTF. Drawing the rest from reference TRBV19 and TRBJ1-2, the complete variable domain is DGGITQSPKYLFRKEGQNVTLSCEQNLNHDAMYWYRQDPGQGLRLIYYSQIVNDFQKGDIAEGYSVSREKKESFPLTVTSAQKNPTAFYLCASSRKVAQTGYTFGSGTRLTVV.

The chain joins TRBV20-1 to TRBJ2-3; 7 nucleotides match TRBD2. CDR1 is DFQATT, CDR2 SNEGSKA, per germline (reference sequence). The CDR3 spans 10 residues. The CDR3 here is CRSGVDTQYF. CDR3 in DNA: TGCAGAAGCGGGGTGGATACGCAGTATTTT.

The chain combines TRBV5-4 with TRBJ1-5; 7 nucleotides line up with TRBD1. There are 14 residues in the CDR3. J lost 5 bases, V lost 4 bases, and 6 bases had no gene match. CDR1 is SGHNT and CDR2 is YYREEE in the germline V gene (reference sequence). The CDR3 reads CASSADREDQPQHF. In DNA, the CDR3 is TGTGCCAGCAGCGCCGACAGGGAGGATCAGCCCCAGCATTTT. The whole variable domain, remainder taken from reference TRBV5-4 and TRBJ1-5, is ETGVTQSPTHLIKTRGQQVTLRCSSQSGHNTVSWYQQALGQGPQFIFQYYREEENGRGNFPPRFSGLQFPNYSSELNVNALELDDSALYLCASSADREDQPQHFGDGTRLSIL.

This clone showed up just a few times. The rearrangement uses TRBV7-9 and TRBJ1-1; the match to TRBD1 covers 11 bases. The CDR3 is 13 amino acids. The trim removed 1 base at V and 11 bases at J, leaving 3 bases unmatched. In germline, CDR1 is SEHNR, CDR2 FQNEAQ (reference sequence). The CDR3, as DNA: TGTGCCAGCAGCTTAGGGGGACAGGGGGACGCTTTCTTT. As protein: CASSLGGQGDAFF.

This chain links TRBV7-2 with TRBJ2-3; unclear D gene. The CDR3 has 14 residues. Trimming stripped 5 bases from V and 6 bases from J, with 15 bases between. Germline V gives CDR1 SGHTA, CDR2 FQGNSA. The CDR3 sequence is CASSLPFYPDTQYF. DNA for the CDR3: TGTGCCAGCAGCCTCCCGTTCTACCCCGATACGCAGTATTTT.

The CDR3 sequence: CASSPRTGVFTDTQYF. The CDR3 region has the DNA TGTGCCAGCAGCCCCAGAACAGGGGTCTTCACAGATACGCAGTATTTT. This chain uses TRBV27 with TRBJ2-3; 7 positions match TRBD1. V lost 6 bases to trimming and J lost 2 bases; unmatched junction nucleotides: 11. Looked up from germline, CDR1 is MNHEY and CDR2 is SMNVEV (reference sequence). CDR3 size: 16 residues.

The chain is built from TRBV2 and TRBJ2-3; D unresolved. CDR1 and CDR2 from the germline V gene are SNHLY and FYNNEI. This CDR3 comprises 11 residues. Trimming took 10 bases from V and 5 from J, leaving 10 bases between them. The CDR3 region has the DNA TGTGCCATGCTAGTGGGAGATACGCAGTATTTT. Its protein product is CAMLVGDTQYF.

As DNA, the CDR3 is TGTGCCAGCACTGATGGTGGCTGGAGGTTAGCCCAGCATTTT. This sequence encodes CASTDGGWRLAQHF. This chain joins TRBV6-1 and TRBJ1-5, with D uncertain. V was cut by 7 bases and J by 11 bases, with 21 bases left in between. This CDR3 has 14 amino acids. Germline assignment: CDR1 MNHNS and CDR2 SASEGT.

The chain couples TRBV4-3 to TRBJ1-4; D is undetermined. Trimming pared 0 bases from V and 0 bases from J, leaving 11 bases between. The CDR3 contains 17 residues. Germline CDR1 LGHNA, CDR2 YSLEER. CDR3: CASSQEAVQSTNEKLFF. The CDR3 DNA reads TGCGCCAGCAGCCAAGAAGCGGTACAGTCAACTAATGAAAAACTGTTTTTT.

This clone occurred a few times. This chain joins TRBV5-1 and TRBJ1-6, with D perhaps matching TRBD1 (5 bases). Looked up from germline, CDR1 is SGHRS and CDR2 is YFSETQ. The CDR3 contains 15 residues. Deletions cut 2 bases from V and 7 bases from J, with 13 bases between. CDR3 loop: CASSFLAGRNSPLHF. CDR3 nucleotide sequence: TGCGCCAGCAGCTTCCTGGCAGGGCGGAATTCACCCCTCCACTTT. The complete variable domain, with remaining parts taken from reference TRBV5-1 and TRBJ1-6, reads KAGVTQTPRYLIKTRGQQVTLSCSPISGHRSVSWYQQTPGQGLQFLFEYFSETQRNKGNFPGRFSGRQFSNSRSEMNVSTLELGDSALYLCASSFLAGRNSPLHFGNGTRLTVT.

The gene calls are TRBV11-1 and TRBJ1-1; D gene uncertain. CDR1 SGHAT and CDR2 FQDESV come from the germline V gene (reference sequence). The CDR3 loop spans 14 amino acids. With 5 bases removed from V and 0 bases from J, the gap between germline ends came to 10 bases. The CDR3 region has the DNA TGTGCCAGCAGCCCCGTCGAGTTGAACACTGAAGCTTTCTTT. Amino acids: CASSPVELNTEAFF.

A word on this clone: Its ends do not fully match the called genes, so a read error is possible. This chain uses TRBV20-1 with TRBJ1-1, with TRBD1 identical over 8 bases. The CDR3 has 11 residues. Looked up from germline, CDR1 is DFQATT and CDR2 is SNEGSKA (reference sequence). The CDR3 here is CSASQGAPGRF. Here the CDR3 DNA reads TGCAGTGCTAGTCAGGGGGCGCCGGGTCGTTTT.

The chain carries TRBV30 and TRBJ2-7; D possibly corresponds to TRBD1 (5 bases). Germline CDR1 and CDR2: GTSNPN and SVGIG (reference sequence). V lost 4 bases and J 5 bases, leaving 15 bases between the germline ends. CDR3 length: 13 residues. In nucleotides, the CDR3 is TGTGCCTGGAAGGGGCAGAAGGTCCACGAGCAGTACTTC. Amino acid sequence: CAWKGQKVHEQYF.

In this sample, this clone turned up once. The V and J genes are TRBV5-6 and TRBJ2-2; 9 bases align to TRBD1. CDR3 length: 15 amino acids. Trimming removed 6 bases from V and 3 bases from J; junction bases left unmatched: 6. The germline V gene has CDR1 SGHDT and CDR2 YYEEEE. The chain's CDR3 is CASIKQGADTGELFF. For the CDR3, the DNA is TGTGCCAGCATCAAACAGGGGGCAGACACCGGGGAGCTGTTTTTT.

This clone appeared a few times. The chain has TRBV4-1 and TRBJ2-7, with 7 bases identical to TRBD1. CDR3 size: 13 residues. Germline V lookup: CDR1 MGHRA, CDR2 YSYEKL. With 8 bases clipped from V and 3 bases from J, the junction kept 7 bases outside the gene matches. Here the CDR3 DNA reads TGCGCCAGCTCTCCCGACAGGGTCTACGAGCAGTACTTC. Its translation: CASSPDRVYEQYF.

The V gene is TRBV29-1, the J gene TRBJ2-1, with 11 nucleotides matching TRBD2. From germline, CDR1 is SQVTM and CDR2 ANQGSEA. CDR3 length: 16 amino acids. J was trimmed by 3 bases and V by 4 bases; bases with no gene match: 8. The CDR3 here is CSVGELAGVDYNEQFF. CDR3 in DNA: TGCAGCGTTGGAGAACTAGCGGGAGTAGACTACAATGAGCAGTTCTTC.